The 6 T cell receptor beta chains below all came from one sample that was sequenced in a study of cytomegalovirus exposure and HLA in healthy donors. The study ran its PCR with 60 Vbeta and 13 Jbeta primers. Profiling relied on immunoSEQ multiplex PCR, and the TCRdb table lists in-frame clones only, not all of them. The table records approximately 150,000 clones, 60% to 80% of them present only once. The sample taken for sequencing was PBMCs. Source of these receptors: a man between 60 and 70 years old in good health and CMV-seronegative.

This clone appeared a single time. The V and J genes are TRBV5-1 and TRBJ2-1; 8 nucleotides match TRBD2. The CDR3 extends over 14 amino acids. V lost 3 bases, J lost 6 bases, and 5 bases stayed unmatched. Germline V lookup: CDR1 SGHRS, CDR2 YFSETQ. The DNA for the CDR3 is TGCGCCAGCAGCTCCGGGGGGGAGGGCAATGAGCAGTTCTTC. It encodes CASSSGGEGNEQFF. Using reference TRBV5-1 and TRBJ2-1 for the parts outside the CDR3, the full variable domain is KAGVTQTPRYLIKTRGQQVTLSCSPISGHRSVSWYQQTPGQGLQFLFEYFSETQRNKGNFPGRFSGRQFSNSRSEMNVSTLELGDSALYLCASSSGGEGNEQFFGPGTRLTVL.

The CDR3 DNA reads TGCAGCGCACCGGGACAGGGAATGTATGGCTACACCTTC. Translated: CSAPGQGMYGYTF. The chain recombines TRBV29-1 with TRBJ1-2, with TRBD1 matching over 9 bases. Germline values: CDR1 SQVTM, CDR2 ANQGSEA. The CDR3 is 13 residues long. The V and J ends lost 7 bases and 5 bases, in that order; junction bases with no gene match: 8.

This chain links TRBV28 with TRBJ2-5, with 11 bases aligning to TRBD2. After removal of 6 bases from V and 4 bases from J, the junction contained 4 bases not matched to a gene. The CDR3 totals 14 residues. The germline V gene has CDR1 MDHEN and CDR2 SYDVKM. CDR3: CASSQTSGTETQYF. CDR3 coding DNA: TGTGCCAGCAGCCAGACTAGCGGGACAGAGACCCAGTACTTC. Full variable domain (missing parts from reference TRBV28 and TRBJ2-5): DVKVTQSSRYLVKRTGEKVFLECVQDMDHENMFWYRQDPGLGLRLIYFSYDVKMKEKGDIPEGYSVSREKKERFSLILESASTNQTSMYLCASSQTSGTETQYFGPGTRLLVL.

The chain has TRBV7-2 and TRBJ1-2; D is undetermined. Germline lookup yields CDR1 SGHTA and CDR2 FQGNSA. Trimming stripped 6 bases from V and 5 bases from J, with 16 bases between. The CDR3 has 14 residues. The CDR3 spells CASREAVGHYGYTF. DNA of the CDR3: TGTGCCAGCAGGGAGGCTGTGGGCCATTATGGCTACACCTTC.

The chain has TRBV11-2 and TRBJ2-7; 11 bases are shared with TRBD2. After removal of 5 bases from V and 6 bases from J, the junction contained 6 bases not matched to a gene. The germline V gene has CDR1 SGHAT and CDR2 FQNNGV. This CDR3 comprises 14 residues. The CDR3 nucleotides are TGTGCCAGCAGCACAACTAGCGGGAGTACCGAGCAGTACTTC. Amino acids: CASSTTSGSTEQYF.

The chain is built from TRBV5-5 and TRBJ2-4; possibly TRBD2 for D (6 bases). This CDR3 has 13 amino acids. With 2 bases removed from V and 9 bases from J, the gap between germline ends came to 12 bases. CDR1 and CDR2 (germline): SGHKS, YYEKEE (reference sequence). The CDR3 is CASSFLAGRIQYF. CDR3 in DNA: TGTGCCAGCAGCTTTCTGGCGGGACGCATTCAGTACTTC. The full variable domain, its missing parts supplied by reference TRBV5-5 and TRBJ2-4, is DAGVTQSPTHLIKTRGQQVTLRCSPISGHKSVSWYQQVLGQGPQFIFQYYEKEERGRGNFPDRFSARQFPNYSSELNVNALLLGDSALYLCASSFLAGRIQYFGAGTRLSVL.